The clone carrying this T cell receptor beta chain was found a few times. Antigen specificity is unknown. An overlapping HIV-1 Gag peptide pool stimulated these cells at about 0.91 ug/peptide/mL. CD40L-negative CD69-negative CD45RO-high memory CD4+ T cells were sorted as populations depleted of antigen-responding cells. Before stimulation, PBMCs underwent CD8+ T cell depletion. This was the immunoSEQ version 4 assay in survey mode. The data were produced by immunoSEQ multiplex PCR, yet TCRdb's version contains in-frame clones alone and is incomplete. The profile shows some 37,000 clones, around 83% of them singletons. This sample stems from a study of persistence of HIV-infected CD4 T cells. This clonotype originated in an adult with HIV. The donor label of this sample is uncertain. The sample consisted of cultured CD4+ T cells from PBMCs, taken from a patient who received antiretroviral therapy.

The CDR3 spells CASSPTGNYGYTF. Written as DNA, the CDR3 is TGTGCCAGCAGTCCTACCGGGAACTATGGCTACACCTTC. This chain joins TRBV12-3 or TRBV12-4 and TRBJ1-2; D remains unclear. The germline V and J ends were trimmed by 5 bases and 2 bases, with 9 bases remaining between them. The CDR3 consists of 13 residues.